One T cell receptor (beta chain) is described in this entry. Its antigen is undetermined. TCRdb itself ran the reads through MiXCR, one entry per CDR3 protein. The sample comprises approximately 310,000 distinct CDR3 sequences, around 25% of which are singletons, and about an eighth rests with the top ten. This sample was taken from a study of T cell repertoires in cytomegalovirus infection. Study background: Peptides in the study included HLA-C-restricted and HLA-B-restricted CMV epitopes. It was the public TCR beta signatures that indicated both CMV infection and matching HLA type.

This CDR3 comprises 13 residues. CDR1 and CDR2 (germline): LNHDA, SQIVND (reference sequence). J was trimmed by 9 bases and V by 8 bases; bases with no gene match: 12. General study findings and limits: People with CMV and the relevant HLA were identified by cumulative public TCR beta family frequency.

The sample in question was cultured PBMCs, obtained from culture after CMV antigen stimulation. The chain couples TRBV19 to TRBJ2-7; 8 bases fit TRBD2. The clonotype was recovered from a human donor in good health (CMV status not recorded). Some clones in this sample may be carry-over from other donors' samples. CDR3 loop: CASGTGLGDGQYF. The CDR3 bases are TGTGCCAGTGGCACGGGACTAGGGGACGGGCAGTACTTC.